These T cell receptor beta chains were read from a single sample in a study of T-cell memory formation after mild COVID-19. TCRdb re-called the 5' RACE reads with MiXCR, one entry per CDR3 protein. The profile shows around 320,000 distinct CDR3 sequences, around 19% of them singletons. Sequencing input: PBMCs or a T cell subset sorted from them (not recorded which). Source of these receptors: a man between 18 and 35 years old who had mild COVID-19 (a few samples of this study predate the infection). Cell type and time point are not known. Both conserved end residues are part of each CDR3. D genes are given only for firm matches. The size entry is marked missing in some rows and otherwise reads once, few, many or a size class.

V gene: TRBV28; J gene: TRBJ1-1; CDR3 length: 14; clone size: -; D gene: -; CDR3 DNA: TGTGCCAGCAGAAACGACCGAATGAACACTGAAGCTTTCTTT; CDR3 protein: CASRNDRMNTEAFF
V gene: TRBV12-3/TRBV12-4; J gene: TRBJ1-4; CDR3 length: 13; clone size: many; D gene: -; CDR3 DNA: TGTGCCAGCAGTTTAGCCAGTAATGAAAAACTGTTTTTT; CDR3 protein: CASSLASNEKLFF
V gene: TRBV6-5; J gene: TRBJ2-3; CDR3 length: 14; clone size: -; D gene: -; CDR3 DNA: TGTGCCAGCAGTTATCCGGGGGGCACAGATACGCAGTATTTT; CDR3 protein: CASSYPGGTDTQYF
V gene: TRBV7-3; J gene: TRBJ2-1; CDR3 length: 14; clone size: few; D gene: -; CDR3 DNA: TGTGCCAGCAGCTCAGGGGGGGGGCCCAATGAGCAGTTCTTC; CDR3 protein: CASSSGGGPNEQFF
V gene: TRBV20-1; J gene: TRBJ2-7; CDR3 length: 12; clone size: few; D gene: -; CDR3 DNA: TGCAGTGCTATCACCGGGCCAAACGAGCAGTACTTC; CDR3 protein: CSAITGPNEQYF
V gene: TRBV24-1; J gene: TRBJ2-3; CDR3 length: 16; clone size: -; D gene: -; CDR3 DNA: TGTGCCACCGCTGACCCCCGGGGGCCCTTCGCAGATACGCAGTATTTT; CDR3 protein: CATADPRGPFADTQYF
V gene: TRBV5-1; J gene: TRBJ2-1; CDR3 length: 15; clone size: many; D gene: -; CDR3 DNA: TGCGCCAGCAGCTTTACGGGGGACTGGGTCAATGAGCAGTTCTTC; CDR3 protein: CASSFTGDWVNEQFF
V gene: TRBV27; J gene: TRBJ1-1; CDR3 length: 18; clone size: few; D gene: TRBD1; CDR3 DNA: TGTGCCAGCAGTCTCGGGACAGGGGTTATAGGGGTGAACACTGAAGCTTTCTTT; CDR3 protein: CASSLGTGVIGVNTEAFF
V gene: TRBV3-1; J gene: TRBJ1-2; CDR3 length: 14; clone size: -; D gene: TRBD1; CDR3 DNA: TGTGCCAGCAGCCTTGACAGGGGGATGAGTGGCTACACCTTC; CDR3 protein: CASSLDRGMSGYTF
V gene: TRBV11-2; J gene: TRBJ1-1; CDR3 length: 16; clone size: -; D gene: -; CDR3 DNA: TGTGCCAGCAGCTTGGAAGGCTATCTGATGAACACTGAAGCTTTCTTT; CDR3 protein: CASSLEGYLMNTEAFF
V gene: TRBV20-1; J gene: TRBJ2-2; CDR3 length: 14; clone size: -; D gene: -; CDR3 DNA: TGCAGTGCTAGAGATATAACGACGATAGGGGAGCTGTTTTTT; CDR3 protein: CSARDITTIGELFF
V gene: TRBV6-5; J gene: TRBJ2-2; CDR3 length: 14; clone size: -; D gene: TRBD2; CDR3 DNA: TGTGCCAGCAGTCCCGGACTAGTAGCCGGGGAGCTGTTTTTT; CDR3 protein: CASSPGLVAGELFF
V gene: TRBV12-3/TRBV12-4; J gene: TRBJ1-2; CDR3 length: 16; clone size: few; D gene: TRBD1; CDR3 DNA: TGTGCCAGCGGCGACAGGGGGGAGGGGAGAATGGATGGCTACACCTTC; CDR3 protein: CASGDRGEGRMDGYTF
V gene: TRBV19; J gene: TRBJ2-2; CDR3 length: 15; clone size: many; D gene: -; CDR3 DNA: TGTGCCAGTAGTATTTCCCCAGGGGACACCGGGGAGCTGTTTTTT; CDR3 protein: CASSISPGDTGELFF
V gene: TRBV7-2; J gene: TRBJ1-1; CDR3 length: 14; clone size: -; D gene: -; CDR3 DNA: TGTGCCAGCAGCTTAGACCAAGCGAACACTGAAGCTTTCTTT; CDR3 protein: CASSLDQANTEAFF